Listed below are T cell receptor beta chains from one sample, sequenced in a study of blood T cell repertoires in COVID-19. Data came from immunoSEQ multiplex PCR; TCRdb stores just in-frame clones and leaves some out. The sample yields roughly 72,000 clones, almost 90% seen once. Sequencing used peripheral blood. These receptor sequences come from a human donor in a cohort sampled during active COVID-19. Each CDR3 is given with its conserved first and last residue. The order of the fields is J gene, clone size, CDR3 length, D gene, V gene, CDR3 protein, CDR3 DNA. A D gene is named only where the DNA matches it firmly. A clone size is listed for some rows: how often the clone was seen (once, few, many), or a class if it is expanded.

j_gene: TRBJ1-4; abundance: .; len: 15; d_gene: .; v_gene: TRBV7-9; CDR3aa: CASSPRLATNEKLFF; CDR3nt: TGTGCCAGCAGCCCCCGGCTAGCAACTAATGAAAAACTGTTTTTT
j_gene: TRBJ1-3; abundance: .; len: 12; d_gene: .; v_gene: TRBV6-5; CDR3aa: CASRTSGNTIYF; CDR3nt: TGTGCCAGCCGGACATCTGGAAACACCATATATTTT
j_gene: TRBJ1-6; abundance: .; len: 16; d_gene: .; v_gene: TRBV4-3; CDR3aa: CASSPRQSSYNSPLHF; CDR3nt: TGCGCCAGCAGCCCCCGACAGAGCTCCTATAATTCACCCCTCCACTTT
j_gene: TRBJ2-7; abundance: .; len: 19; d_gene: TRBD2; v_gene: TRBV19; CDR3aa: CASSPREPGAGTSSYEQYF; CDR3nt: TGTGCCAGTAGTCCAAGGGAGCCAGGAGCCGGGACTAGCAGTTACGAGCAGTACTTC
j_gene: TRBJ1-1; abundance: .; len: 14; d_gene: TRBD1; v_gene: TRBV7-2; CDR3aa: CASSFDRGGTEAFF; CDR3nt: TGTGCCAGCAGCTTCGACAGGGGGGGTACTGAAGCTTTCTTT
j_gene: TRBJ1-5; abundance: few; len: 15; d_gene: TRBD1; v_gene: TRBV15; CDR3aa: CATSRGGGAGQPQHF; CDR3nt: TGTGCCACCAGCAGAGGAGGGGGCGCGGGTCAGCCCCAGCATTTT
j_gene: TRBJ1-6; abundance: few; len: 17; d_gene: TRBD1; v_gene: TRBV19; CDR3aa: CASSTGTGVEGHSPLHF; CDR3nt: TGTGCCAGTAGTACTGGGACAGGGGTTGAGGGCCATTCACCCCTCCACTTT
j_gene: TRBJ2-3; abundance: .; len: 16; d_gene: TRBD2; v_gene: TRBV7-2; CDR3aa: CASRKGGTRTLDTQYF; CDR3nt: TGTGCCAGCAGGAAGGGTGGGACTAGGACATTAGATACGCAGTATTTT
j_gene: TRBJ2-3; abundance: .; len: 21; d_gene: .; v_gene: TRBV28; CDR3aa: CASSFYTFPRTGADPTDTQYF; CDR3nt: TGTGCCAGCAGTTTTTATACTTTCCCCCGGACGGGAGCTGATCCCACAGATACGCAGTATTTT
j_gene: TRBJ1-2; abundance: .; len: 15; d_gene: TRBD1; v_gene: TRBV4-1; CDR3aa: CASSRGQGFWNGYTF; CDR3nt: TGCGCCAGCAGCCGCGGACAGGGATTTTGGAATGGCTACACCTTC
j_gene: TRBJ1-1; abundance: once; len: 16; d_gene: .; v_gene: TRBV10-3; CDR3aa: CAIRGYREGDDTEAFF; CDR3nt: TGTGCCATCAGGGGCTACAGGGAGGGGGATGACACTGAAGCTTTCTTT
j_gene: TRBJ2-3; abundance: once; len: 19; d_gene: TRBD1; v_gene: TRBV10-2; CDR3aa: CASSASGQATTPYTDTQYF; CDR3nt: TGCGCCAGCAGTGCCTCCGGACAGGCGACGACACCTTACACAGATACGCAGTATTTT
j_gene: TRBJ2-5; abundance: .; len: 16; d_gene: TRBD1; v_gene: TRBV5-6; CDR3aa: CASSPLDRDLQETQYF; CDR3nt: TGTGCCAGCAGCCCCCTCGACAGGGACCTACAAGAGACCCAGTACTTC
j_gene: TRBJ2-6; abundance: .; len: 17; d_gene: .; v_gene: TRBV7-9; CDR3aa: CASSLGPGRSGANVLTF; CDR3nt: TGTGCCAGCAGCTTAGGTCCAGGGAGGTCTGGGGCCAACGTCCTGACTTTC
j_gene: TRBJ1-6; abundance: .; len: 14; d_gene: .; v_gene: TRBV9; CDR3aa: CASSVDRDYSPLHF; CDR3nt: TGTGCCAGCAGCGTAGACAGGGATTATTCACCCCTCCACTTT
j_gene: TRBJ2-4; abundance: .; len: 17; d_gene: TRBD2; v_gene: TRBV6-2/TRBV6-3; CDR3aa: CASSYSGGTLAKNIQYF; CDR3nt: TGTGCCAGCAGTTACTCGGGGGGGACCTTAGCCAAAAACATTCAGTACTTC
j_gene: TRBJ2-5; abundance: .; len: 13; d_gene: .; v_gene: TRBV24-1; CDR3aa: CATSLAGLQTQYF; CDR3nt: TGTGCCACCAGTCTGGCAGGGTTACAGACCCAGTACTTC
j_gene: TRBJ2-3; abundance: .; len: 13; d_gene: .; v_gene: TRBV5-4; CDR3aa: CASSLGVVGTQYF; CDR3nt: TGTGCCAGCAGCTTGGGGGTGGTCGGGACGCAGTATTTT
j_gene: TRBJ2-1; abundance: once; len: 15; d_gene: TRBD2; v_gene: TRBV4-1; CDR3aa: CASSQELAGVWEQFF; CDR3nt: TGCGCCAGCAGCCAAGAGCTAGCGGGAGTGTGGGAGCAGTTCTTC